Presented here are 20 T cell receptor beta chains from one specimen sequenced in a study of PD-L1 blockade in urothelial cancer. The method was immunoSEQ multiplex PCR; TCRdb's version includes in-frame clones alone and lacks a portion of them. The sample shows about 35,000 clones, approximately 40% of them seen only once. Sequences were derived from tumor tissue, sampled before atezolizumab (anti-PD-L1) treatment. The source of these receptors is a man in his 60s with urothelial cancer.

The CDR3 DNA reads as TGTGCCAGCAGCGTTTCCGGTGGGGGACGTGATGAAAAACTGTTTTTT. Protein: CASSVSGGGRDEKLFF. V and J are TRBV9 and TRBJ1-4, with D perhaps TRBD1 (5 bases). Per germline, CDR1 SGDLS and CDR2 YYNGEE. This CDR3 is built from 16 residues. The germline V and J ends were trimmed by 2 bases and 6 bases, with 17 bases remaining between them.

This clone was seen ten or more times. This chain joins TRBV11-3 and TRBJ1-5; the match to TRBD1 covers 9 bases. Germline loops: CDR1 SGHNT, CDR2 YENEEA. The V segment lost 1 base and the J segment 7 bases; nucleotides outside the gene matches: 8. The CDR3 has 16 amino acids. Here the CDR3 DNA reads TGTGCCAGCAGCTTAGGGGGACAGGGCAGCCGGCAGCCCCAGCATTTT. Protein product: CASSLGGQGSRQPQHF. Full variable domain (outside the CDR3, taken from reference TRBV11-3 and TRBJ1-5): EAGVVQSPRYKIIEKKQPVAFWCNPISGHNTLYWYLQNLGQGPELLIRYENEEAVDDSQLPKDRFSAERLKGVDSTLKIQPAELGDSAVYLCASSLGGQGSRQPQHFGDGTRLSIL.

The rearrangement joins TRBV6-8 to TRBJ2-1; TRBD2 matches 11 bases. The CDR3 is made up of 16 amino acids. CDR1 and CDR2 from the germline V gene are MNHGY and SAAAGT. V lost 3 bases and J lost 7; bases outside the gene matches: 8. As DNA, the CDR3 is TGTGCCAGCAGTTATTCCGCTAGCGGGGGGTGGAATGAGCAGTTCTTC. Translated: CASSYSASGGWNEQFF.

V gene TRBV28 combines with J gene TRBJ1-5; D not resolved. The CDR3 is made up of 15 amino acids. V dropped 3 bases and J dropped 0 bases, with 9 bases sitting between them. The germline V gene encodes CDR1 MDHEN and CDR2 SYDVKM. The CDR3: CASSFGQYSNQPQHF. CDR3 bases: TGTGCCAGCAGTTTCGGGCAGTATAGCAATCAGCCCCAGCATTTT.

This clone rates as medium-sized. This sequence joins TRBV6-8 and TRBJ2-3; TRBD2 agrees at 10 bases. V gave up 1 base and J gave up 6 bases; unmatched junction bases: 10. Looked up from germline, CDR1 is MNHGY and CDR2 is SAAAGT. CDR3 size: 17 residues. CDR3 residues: CASSYWAGISGRDTQYF. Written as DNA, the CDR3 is TGTGCCAGCAGTTACTGGGCAGGGATTAGCGGGAGGGATACGCAGTATTTT.

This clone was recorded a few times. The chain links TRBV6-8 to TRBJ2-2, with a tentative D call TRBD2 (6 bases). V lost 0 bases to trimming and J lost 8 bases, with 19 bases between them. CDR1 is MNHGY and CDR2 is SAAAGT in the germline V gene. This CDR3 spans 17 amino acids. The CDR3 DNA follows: TGTGCCAGCAGTTACTCGATATGGAGGGGCACTGGGGGGGAGCTGTTTTTT. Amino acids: CASSYSIWRGTGGELFF.

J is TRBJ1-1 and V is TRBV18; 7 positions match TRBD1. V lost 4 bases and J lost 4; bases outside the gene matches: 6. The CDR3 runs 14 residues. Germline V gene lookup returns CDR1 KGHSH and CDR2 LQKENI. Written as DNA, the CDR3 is TGTGCCAGCTCACGGGGGACAGAAGTCACTGAAGCTTTCTTT. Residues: CASSRGTEVTEAFF.

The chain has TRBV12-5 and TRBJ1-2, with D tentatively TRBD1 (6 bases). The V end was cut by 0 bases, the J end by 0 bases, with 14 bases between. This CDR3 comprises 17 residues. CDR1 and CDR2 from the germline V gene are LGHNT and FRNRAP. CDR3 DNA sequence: TGTGCTAGTGGTTTGGTAAACAGGGTGGGGGCTAACTATGGCTACACCTTC. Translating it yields CASGLVNRVGANYGYTF.

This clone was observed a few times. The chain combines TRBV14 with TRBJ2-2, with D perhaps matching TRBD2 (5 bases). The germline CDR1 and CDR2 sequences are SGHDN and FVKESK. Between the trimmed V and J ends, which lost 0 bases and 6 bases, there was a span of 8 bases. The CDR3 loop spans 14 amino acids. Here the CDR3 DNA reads TGTGCCAGCAGCCAAGATCGGACTTCCGGGGAGCTGTTTTTT. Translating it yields CASSQDRTSGELFF. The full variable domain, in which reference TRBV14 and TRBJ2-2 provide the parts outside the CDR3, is EAGVTQFPSHSVIEKGQTVTLRCDPISGHDNLYWYRRVMGKEIKFLLHFVKESKQDESGMPNNRFLAERTGGTYSTLKVQPAELEDSGVYFCASSQDRTSGELFFGEGSRLTVL.

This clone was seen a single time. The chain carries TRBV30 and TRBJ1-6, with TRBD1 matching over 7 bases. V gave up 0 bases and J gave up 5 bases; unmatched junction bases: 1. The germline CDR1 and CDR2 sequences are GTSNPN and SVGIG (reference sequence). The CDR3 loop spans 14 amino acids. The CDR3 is CAWSVGTDNSPLHF. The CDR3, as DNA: TGTGCCTGGAGTGTGGGGACAGATAATTCACCCCTCCACTTT.

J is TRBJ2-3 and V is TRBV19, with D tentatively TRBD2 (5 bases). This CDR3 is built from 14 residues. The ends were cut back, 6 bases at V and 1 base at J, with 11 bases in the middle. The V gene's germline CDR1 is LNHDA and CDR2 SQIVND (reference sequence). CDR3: CASSGLDGTDTQYF. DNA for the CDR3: TGTGCCAGTAGCGGACTGGACGGCACAGATACGCAGTATTTT.

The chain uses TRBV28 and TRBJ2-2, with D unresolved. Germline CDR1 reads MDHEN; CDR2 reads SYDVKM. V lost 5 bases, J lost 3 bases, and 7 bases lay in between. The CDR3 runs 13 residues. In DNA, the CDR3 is TGTGCCAGCAGTCAGAGTCACACCGGGGAGCTGTTTTTT. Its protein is CASSQSHTGELFF.

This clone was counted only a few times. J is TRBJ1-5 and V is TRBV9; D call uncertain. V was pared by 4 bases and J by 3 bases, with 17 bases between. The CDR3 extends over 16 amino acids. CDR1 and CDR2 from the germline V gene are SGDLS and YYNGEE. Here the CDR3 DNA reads TGTGCCAGCAGCCACGGAGGAGGACGGGACAATCAGCCCCAGCATTTT. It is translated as CASSHGGGRDNQPQHF.

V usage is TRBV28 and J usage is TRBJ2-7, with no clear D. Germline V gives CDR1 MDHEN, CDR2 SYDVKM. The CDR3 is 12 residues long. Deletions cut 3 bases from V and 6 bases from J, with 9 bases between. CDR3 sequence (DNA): TGTGCCAGCAGTTTGTCAATTGGCGAGCAGTACTTC. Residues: CASSLSIGEQYF.

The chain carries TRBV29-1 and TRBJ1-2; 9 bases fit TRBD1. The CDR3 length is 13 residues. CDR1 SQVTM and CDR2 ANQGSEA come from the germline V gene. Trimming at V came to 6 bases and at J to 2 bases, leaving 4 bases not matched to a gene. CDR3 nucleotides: TGCAGCGTACTAGGACAGGGGAACTATGGCTACACCTTC. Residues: CSVLGQGNYGYTF. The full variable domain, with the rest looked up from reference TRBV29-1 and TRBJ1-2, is SAVISQKPSRDICQRGTSLTIQCQVDSQVTMMFWYRQQPGQSLTLIATANQGSEATYESGFVIDKFPISRPNLTFSTLTVSNMSPEDSSIYLCSVLGQGNYGYTFGSGTRLTVV.

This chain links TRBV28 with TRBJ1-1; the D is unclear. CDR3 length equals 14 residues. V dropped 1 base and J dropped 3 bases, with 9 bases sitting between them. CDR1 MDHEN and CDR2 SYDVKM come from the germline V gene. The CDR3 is CASSLSGWDTEAFF. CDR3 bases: TGTGCCAGCAGTTTATCGGGGTGGGACACTGAAGCTTTCTTT.

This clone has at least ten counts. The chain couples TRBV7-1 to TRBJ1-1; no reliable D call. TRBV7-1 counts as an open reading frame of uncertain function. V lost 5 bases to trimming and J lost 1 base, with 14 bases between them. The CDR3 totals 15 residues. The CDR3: CASSLRRTSNTEAFF. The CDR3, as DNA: TGTGCCAGCAGCCTCCGCCGTACTTCGAACACTGAAGCTTTCTTT.

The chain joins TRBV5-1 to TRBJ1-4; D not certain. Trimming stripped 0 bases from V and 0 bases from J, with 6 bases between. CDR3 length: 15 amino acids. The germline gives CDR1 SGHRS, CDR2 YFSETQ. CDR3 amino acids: CASSLGRATNEKLFF. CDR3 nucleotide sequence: TGCGCCAGCAGCTTGGGGCGAGCAACTAATGAAAAACTGTTTTTT.

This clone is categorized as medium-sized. For the CDR3, the DNA is TGTGCCAGCAGCCAAGATTGGATAGCGGGAGAGGAAGATACGCAGTATTTT. It encodes CASSQDWIAGEEDTQYF. The chain recombines TRBV14 with TRBJ2-3, with 9 bases matching TRBD2. Per the germline V gene, CDR1 is SGHDN and CDR2 is FVKESK. V shed 0 bases and J 5 bases; nucleotides not matched to a gene: 9. The CDR3 sequence is 17 residues long.

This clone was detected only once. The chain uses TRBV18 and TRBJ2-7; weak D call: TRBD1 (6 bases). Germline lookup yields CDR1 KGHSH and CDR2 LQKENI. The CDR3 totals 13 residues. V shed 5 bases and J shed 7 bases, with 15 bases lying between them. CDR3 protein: CASSADRWGEQYF. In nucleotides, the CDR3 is TGTGCCAGCTCAGCAGACAGGTGGGGGGAGCAGTACTTC.